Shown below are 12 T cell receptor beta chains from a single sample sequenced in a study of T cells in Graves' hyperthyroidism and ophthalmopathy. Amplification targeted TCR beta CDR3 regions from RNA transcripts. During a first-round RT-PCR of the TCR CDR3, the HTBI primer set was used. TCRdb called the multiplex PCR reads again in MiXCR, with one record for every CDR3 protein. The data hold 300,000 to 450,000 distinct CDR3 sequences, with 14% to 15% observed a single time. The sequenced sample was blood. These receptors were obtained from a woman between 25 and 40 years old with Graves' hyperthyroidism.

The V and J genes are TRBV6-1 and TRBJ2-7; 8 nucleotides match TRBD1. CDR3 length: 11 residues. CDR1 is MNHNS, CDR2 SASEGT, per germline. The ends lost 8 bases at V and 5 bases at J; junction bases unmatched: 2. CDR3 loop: CASRTGHEQYF. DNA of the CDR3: TGTGCCAGCCGGACAGGGCACGAGCAGTACTTC.

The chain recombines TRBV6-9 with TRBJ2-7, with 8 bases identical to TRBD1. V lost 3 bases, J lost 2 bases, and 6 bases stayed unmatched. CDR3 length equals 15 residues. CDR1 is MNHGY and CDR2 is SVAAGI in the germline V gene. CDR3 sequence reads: CASSYGTGKTYEQYF. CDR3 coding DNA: TGTGCCAGCAGTTACGGGACAGGTAAAACCTACGAGCAGTACTTC.

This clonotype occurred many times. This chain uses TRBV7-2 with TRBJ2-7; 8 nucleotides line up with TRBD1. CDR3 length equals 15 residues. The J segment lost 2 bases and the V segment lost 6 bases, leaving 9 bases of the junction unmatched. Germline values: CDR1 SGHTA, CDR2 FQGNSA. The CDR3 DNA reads TGTGCCAGCAGTCGCCCGGGACAGGAAACCTACGAGCAGTACTTC. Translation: CASSRPGQETYEQYF.

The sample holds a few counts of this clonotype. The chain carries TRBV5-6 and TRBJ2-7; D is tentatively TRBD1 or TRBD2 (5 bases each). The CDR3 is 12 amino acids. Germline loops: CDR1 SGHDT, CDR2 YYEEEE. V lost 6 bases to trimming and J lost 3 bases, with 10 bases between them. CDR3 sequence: CASTGDHYEQYF. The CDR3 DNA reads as TGTGCCAGCACCGGGGACCACTACGAGCAGTACTTC. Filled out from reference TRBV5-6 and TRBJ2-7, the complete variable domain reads DAGVTQSPTHLIKTRGQQVTLRCSPKSGHDTVSWYQQALGQGPQFIFQYYEEEERQRGNFPDRFSGHQFPNYSSELNVNALLLGDSALYLCASTGDHYEQYFGPGTRLTVT.

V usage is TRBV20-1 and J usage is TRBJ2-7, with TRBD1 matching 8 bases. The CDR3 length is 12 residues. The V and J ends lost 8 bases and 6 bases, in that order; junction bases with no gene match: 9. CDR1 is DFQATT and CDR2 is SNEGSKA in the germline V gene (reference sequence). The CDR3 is CSPQDRVGEQYF. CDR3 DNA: TGCAGTCCCCAGGACAGGGTGGGCGAGCAGTACTTC.

The CDR3 spells CASSIPGLAANEQFF. In nucleotides, the CDR3 is TGTGCCAGTAGTATCCCTGGACTAGCGGCCAATGAGCAGTTCTTC. This chain uses TRBV19 with TRBJ2-1; TRBD2 aligns across 10 bases. V lost 3 bases to trimming and J lost 6 bases; unmatched junction nucleotides: 5. The CDR3 covers 15 residues. Germline V CDR1 and CDR2: LNHDA, SQIVND (reference sequence). Full variable domain (outside the CDR3, taken from reference TRBV19 and TRBJ2-1): DGGITQSPKYLFRKEGQNVTLSCEQNLNHDAMYWYRQDPGQGLRLIYYSQIVNDFQKGDIAEGYSVSREKKESFPLTVTSAQKNPTAFYLCASSIPGLAANEQFFGPGTRLTVL.

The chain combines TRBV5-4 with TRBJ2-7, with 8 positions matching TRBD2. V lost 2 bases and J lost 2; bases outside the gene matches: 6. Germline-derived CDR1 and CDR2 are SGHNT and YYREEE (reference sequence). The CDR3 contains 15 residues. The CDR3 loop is CASSFPAGDTYEQYF. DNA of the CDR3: TGTGCCAGCAGCTTCCCAGCGGGAGATACCTACGAGCAGTACTTC.

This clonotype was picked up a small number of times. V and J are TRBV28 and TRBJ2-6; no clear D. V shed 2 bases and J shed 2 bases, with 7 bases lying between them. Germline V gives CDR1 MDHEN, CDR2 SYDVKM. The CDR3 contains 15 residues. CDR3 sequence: CASSLSQPGANVLTF. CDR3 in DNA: TGTGCCAGCAGTTTAAGCCAGCCTGGGGCCAACGTCCTGACTTTC. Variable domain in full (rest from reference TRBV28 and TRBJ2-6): DVKVTQSSRYLVKRTGEKVFLECVQDMDHENMFWYRQDPGLGLRLIYFSYDVKMKEKGDIPEGYSVSREKKERFSLILESASTNQTSMYLCASSLSQPGANVLTFGAGSRLTVL.

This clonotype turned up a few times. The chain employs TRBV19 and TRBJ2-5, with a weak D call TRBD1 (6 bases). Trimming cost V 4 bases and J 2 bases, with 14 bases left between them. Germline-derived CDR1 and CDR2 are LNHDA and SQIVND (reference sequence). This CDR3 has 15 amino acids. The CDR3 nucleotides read TGTGCCAGTAGTACCTACAGGGTCCCACAAGAGACCCAGTACTTC. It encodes CASSTYRVPQETQYF.

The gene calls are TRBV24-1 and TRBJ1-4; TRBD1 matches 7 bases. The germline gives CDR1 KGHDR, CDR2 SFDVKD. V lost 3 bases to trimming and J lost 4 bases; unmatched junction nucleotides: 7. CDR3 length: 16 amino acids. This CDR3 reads CATSDGGTAFNEKLFF. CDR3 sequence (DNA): TGTGCCACCAGTGATGGTGGGACAGCCTTTAATGAAAAACTGTTTTTT.

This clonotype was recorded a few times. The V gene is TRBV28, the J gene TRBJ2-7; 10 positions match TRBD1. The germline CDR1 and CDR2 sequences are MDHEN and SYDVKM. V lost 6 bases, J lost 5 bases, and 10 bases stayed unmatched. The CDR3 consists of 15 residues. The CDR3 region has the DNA TGTGCCAGCAGACTCCCGGGACAGGGGTACCACGAGCAGTACTTC. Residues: CASRLPGQGYHEQYF.

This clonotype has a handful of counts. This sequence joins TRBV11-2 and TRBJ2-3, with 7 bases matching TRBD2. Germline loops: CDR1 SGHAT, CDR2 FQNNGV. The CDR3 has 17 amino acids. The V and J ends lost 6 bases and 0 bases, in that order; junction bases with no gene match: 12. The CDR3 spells CASSLGFAGASTDTQYF. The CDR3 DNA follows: TGTGCCAGCAGTCTGGGGTTTGCGGGAGCTAGCACAGATACGCAGTATTTT.